The 10 T cell receptor beta chains reported below all come from one sample, sequenced in a study of response to subunit inactivated influenza vaccine. Each CDR3 protein gets one entry after TCRdb re-called the RT-PCR reads with MiXCR. The table includes roughly 780,000 distinct CDR3 sequences, approximately 17% detected once. Sample: PBMCs from blood, taken about 5 days after vaccination. Receptors originate from a man over 45 who received an inactivated influenza vaccine.

J is TRBJ2-7 and V is TRBV10-2, with 13 positions matching TRBD2. Germline V gene data show CDR1 as WSHSY and CDR2 as SAAADI. The CDR3 has 14 residues. Unmatched junction bases numbered 5, after V lost 6 bases and J lost 6 bases. DNA of the CDR3: TGCGCCAGCAGACTAGCGGGAGGGCCTTCCGAGCAGTACTTC. Protein sequence: CASRLAGGPSEQYF.

The chain couples TRBV25-1 to TRBJ2-2; no definite D call. Trimming removed 6 bases at V and 0 bases at J, with 5 bases between. Germline V gene sequence: CDR1 MGHDK, CDR2 SYGVNS. This CDR3 contains 13 residues. CDR3 DNA sequence: TGTGCCAGCAGGACTCCGAACACCGGGGAGCTGTTTTTT. Encoded protein: CASRTPNTGELFF.

The chain is built from TRBV12-3 or TRBV12-4 and TRBJ2-1; D is ambiguous. V gave up 0 bases and J gave up 4 bases, with 13 bases separating them. This CDR3 has 16 amino acids. CDR3 in DNA: TGTGCCAGCAGTTTAGCGCAGTGGGTAGGGTACAATGAGCAGTTCTTC. This codes for CASSLAQWVGYNEQFF.

The chain has TRBV20-1 and TRBJ2-7; D call uncertain. The germline CDR1 and CDR2 sequences are DFQATT and SNEGSKA (reference sequence). The CDR3 is 16 amino acids. V was clipped by 0 bases and J by 4 bases, with 19 bases between them. CDR3 sequence: CSARDLVGPTAYEQYF. The CDR3 DNA is TGCAGTGCTAGAGATCTTGTAGGCCCCACCGCATACGAGCAGTACTTC.

A few counts support this clonotype. This sequence may be a read error, since a much larger clone differs from it by one base. The J gene is TRBJ2-1, the V gene TRBV6-1, with TRBD2 matching over 11 bases. Germline CDR1 MNHNS, CDR2 SASEGT. This CDR3 has 15 amino acids. V lost 6 bases to trimming and J lost 2 bases; unmatched junction nucleotides: 3. In DNA, the CDR3 is TGTGCCAGCAGCCGGGGACTAGCGGCCTACAATGAGCAGTTCTTC. It translates to CASSRGLAAYNEQFF.

This clonotype occurred a few times. The genes are TRBV10-3 and TRBJ2-7; D assignment may be TRBD1 or TRBD2 (5 bases each). With 4 bases removed from V and 7 bases from J, the gap between germline ends came to 14 bases. CDR1 is ENHRY and CDR2 is SYGVKD in the germline V gene. This CDR3 contains 13 residues. This CDR3 reads CAISGGPGKEQYF. The DNA of the CDR3 is TGTGCCATCAGTGGGGGACCTGGGAAAGAGCAGTACTTC.

V and J are TRBV7-3 and TRBJ2-3, with D uncertain. CDR3 length equals 18 residues. The germline V gene encodes CDR1 SGHTA and CDR2 FQGTGA. V shed 0 bases and J shed 0 bases, with 16 bases lying between them. The CDR3 nucleotides read TGTGCCAGCAGCTTAACTCGGATCGGCGAATATAGCACAGATACGCAGTATTTT. It encodes CASSLTRIGEYSTDTQYF. The full variable domain, its missing parts supplied by reference TRBV7-3 and TRBJ2-3, is GAGVSQTPSNKVTEKGKYVELRCDPISGHTALYWYRQSLGQGPEFLIYFQGTGAADDSGLPNDRFFAVRPEGSVSTLKIQRTERGDSAVYLCASSLTRIGEYSTDTQYFGPGTRLTVL.

In its sample, this clonotype was seen a few times. The chain uses TRBV20-1 and TRBJ2-7; D is perhaps TRBD2 (6 bases). Per germline, CDR1 DFQATT and CDR2 SNEGSKA (reference sequence). V lost 0 bases to trimming and J lost 1 base, with 10 bases between them. CDR3 length equals 14 residues. The DNA for the CDR3 is TGCAGTGCTAGAGATTCGGAGGGGTCCTACGAGCAGTACTTC. It yields the protein CSARDSEGSYEQYF.

This clonotype turned up a few times. This chain links TRBV5-1 with TRBJ1-1; tentatively, D is TRBD1 (6 bases). Trimming cost V 4 bases and J 1 base, with 14 bases left between them. Germline V gene data show CDR1 as SGHRS and CDR2 as YFSETQ. The CDR3 is 15 residues long. The CDR3 coding sequence is TGCGCCAGCAGCAAACAGGGAAGGTCGAACACTGAAGCTTTCTTT. It translates to CASSKQGRSNTEAFF. Based on the CDR3 plus reference TRBV5-1 and TRBJ1-1, the full variable domain is KAGVTQTPRYLIKTRGQQVTLSCSPISGHRSVSWYQQTPGQGLQFLFEYFSETQRNKGNFPGRFSGRQFSNSRSEMNVSTLELGDSALYLCASSKQGRSNTEAFFGQGTRLTVV.

The rearrangement links TRBV5-6 to TRBJ2-5; possibly TRBD1 for D (6 bases). V was shortened by 3 bases and J by 2 bases, with 17 bases between the two germline ends. The CDR3 is made up of 16 amino acids. Per germline, CDR1 SGHDT and CDR2 YYEEEE. CDR3 bases: TGTGCCAGCAGCTATCTGGGGGCCTTAAGTCAAGAGACCCAGTACTTC. Residues: CASSYLGALSQETQYF.